This entry lists 8 T cell receptor beta chains sequenced from one sample in a study of T cells in localized non-small cell lung cancer. Assay: immunoSEQ multiplex PCR; the TCRdb copy retains only in-frame clones and omits some. The repertoire holds about 31,000 clones, with approximately 85% as singletons. This material consisted of peripheral blood mononuclear cells, taken before any cancer treatment. These receptors were obtained from a woman aged 40-70 years with stage III lung adenocarcinoma.

In nucleotides, the CDR3 is TGCGCCAGCAGCCAAGTCTCGTATAGGGACACCGGGGAGCTGTTTTTT. Protein: CASSQVSYRDTGELFF. The chain has TRBV4-3 and TRBJ2-2; D gene unclear. The CDR3 extends over 16 amino acids. The ends were cut back, 1 base at V and 3 bases at J, with 12 bases in the middle. Germline CDR1 is LGHNA and CDR2 is YSLEER.

This chain links TRBV4-2 with TRBJ2-5; D remains ambiguous. Germline CDR1 reads LGHNA; CDR2 reads YNFKEQ. Trimming took 3 bases from V and 2 from J, leaving 7 bases between them. This CDR3 contains 13 residues. The CDR3 spells CASSQATQETQYF. The CDR3 coding sequence is TGTGCCAGCAGCCAGGCTACACAAGAGACCCAGTACTTC.

The chain recombines TRBV30 with TRBJ2-1; D is undetermined. CDR3 size: 13 residues. The germline CDR1 and CDR2 sequences are GTSNPN and SVGIG (reference sequence). The ends were cut back, 0 bases at V and 8 bases at J, with 11 bases in the middle. In nucleotides, the CDR3 is TGTGCCTGGAGTGTTTGGGGTGGTCATGAGCAGTTCTTC. Amino acids: CAWSVWGGHEQFF.

The chain recombines TRBV2 with TRBJ1-5; D unclear. There are 11 residues in the CDR3. Germline V lookup: CDR1 SNHLY, CDR2 FYNNEI. Trimming removed 4 bases from V and 5 bases from J, with 3 bases in between. The CDR3 protein is CASSGDQPQHF. The CDR3 DNA sequence: TGTGCCAGCAGTGGGGATCAGCCCCAGCATTTT. The whole variable domain, remainder taken from reference TRBV2 and TRBJ1-5, is EPEVTQTPSHQVTQMGQEVILRCVPISNHLYFYWYRQILGQKVEFLVSFYNNEISEKSEIFDDQFSVERPDGSNFTLKIRSTKLEDSAMYFCASSGDQPQHFGDGTRLSIL.

The chain uses TRBV7-8 and TRBJ2-2; D remains unclear. The CDR3 is made up of 15 amino acids. V shed 4 bases and J shed 3 bases, with 12 bases lying between them. Looked up from germline, CDR1 is SGHVS and CDR2 is FQNEAQ. The CDR3 sequence: CASSSLDGDTGELFF. CDR3 DNA sequence: TGTGCCAGCAGCTCCCTGGACGGTGACACCGGGGAGCTGTTTTTT.

The chain carries TRBV2 and TRBJ1-4; D gene uncertain. V dropped 7 bases and J dropped 7 bases, with 4 bases sitting between them. This CDR3 is built from 10 residues. Germline V CDR1 and CDR2: SNHLY, FYNNEI. CDR3 in DNA: TGTGCCAGCACCGTTGAAAAACTGTTTTTT. Protein: CASTVEKLFF.

This clone has just one count. J is TRBJ1-1 and V is TRBV5-1, with D tentatively TRBD1 (5 bases). The CDR3 is 14 amino acids. Trimming removed 7 bases at V and 0 bases at J, with 13 bases between. Germline V gives CDR1 SGHRS, CDR2 YFSETQ. The DNA for the CDR3 is TGCGCCAGCCAAAGAGGGGATTTGAACACTGAAGCTTTCTTT. It specifies CASQRGDLNTEAFF. Drawing the rest from reference TRBV5-1 and TRBJ1-1, the complete variable domain is KAGVTQTPRYLIKTRGQQVTLSCSPISGHRSVSWYQQTPGQGLQFLFEYFSETQRNKGNFPGRFSGRQFSNSRSEMNVSTLELGDSALYLCASQRGDLNTEAFFGQGTRLTVV.

By share, this clone counts as medium-sized. This sample also contains other DNA sequences that code for the same CDR3. This chain connects TRBV18 to TRBJ1-4; 8 bases agree with TRBD1. Germline assignment: CDR1 KGHSH and CDR2 LQKENI. The CDR3 is 15 residues long. Trimming took 3 bases from V and 8 from J; bases not matched to a gene: 8. DNA of the CDR3: TGTGCCAGCTCACCCGGGACAGGAAGTTCAGAAAAACTGTTTTTT. The encoded protein is CASSPGTGSSEKLFF.